The rows below give T cell receptor beta chains drawn from one sample of a study of blood T cell repertoires in COVID-19. Assay used: immunoSEQ multiplex PCR; TCRdb lists only in-frame clones, some missing. Of 120,000 or so clones in the sample, roughly 88% were seen once. Sequenced sample: peripheral blood. The receptors derive from a woman older than 75 with acute or convalescent COVID-19. CDR3s include the opening cysteine and the closing phenylalanine or tryptophan. D genes are given only for firm matches. The size of a clone is reported for some rows only, either as once, few or many, or as a class for expanded clones.

-	-	TRBV3-1/TRBV3-2	TRBJ2-6	TGTGCCAGCAGCCAAGTTGGTGGGGGGTCTGGGGCCAACGTCCTGACTTTC	CASSQVGGGSGANVLTF
-	-	TRBV21-1	TRBJ1-4	TGTGCCAGCAGCGTGGCCCGGGACAGGGGGCGTGGTAATGAAAAACTGTTTTTT	CASSVARDRGRGNEKLFF
-	-	TRBV7-2	TRBJ1-2	TGTGCCAGCAGCCCCGTCGGTATCCTCTATGGCTACACCTTC	CASSPVGILYGYTF
TRBD1	-	TRBV19	TRBJ2-1	TGTGCCAGTAGTATTTCGGGACAGGGGGCTCACAATGAGCAGTTCTTC	CASSISGQGAHNEQFF
TRBD1	-	TRBV5-6	TRBJ2-7	TGTGCCAGCAGCCTCGGGACAGCACATTACGAGCAGTACTTC	CASSLGTAHYEQYF
-	-	TRBV3-1/TRBV3-2	TRBJ1-4	TGTGCCAGCAGCCAAATGGCAGTTGAAAAACTGTTTTTT	CASSQMAVEKLFF
TRBD2	-	TRBV7-9	TRBJ2-1	TGTGCCAGCAGCTTAGTCGGGCCTAGCGGGTTCGATGAGCAGTTCTTC	CASSLVGPSGFDEQFF
-	-	TRBV27	TRBJ2-3	TGTGCCAGCAGTTCCCCCTCGTATACGCAGTATTTT	CASSSPSYTQYF
TRBD2	-	TRBV5-4	TRBJ2-1	TGTGCCAGCAGCTTGGCGCGGGAGACCTACAATGAGCAGTTCTTC	CASSLARETYNEQFF
TRBD2	-	TRBV20-1	TRBJ2-1	TGCAGTGCTAGTTTGTCTAGCGGGGCCTACAATGAGCAGTTCTTC	CSASLSSGAYNEQFF
-	-	TRBV7-2	TRBJ2-3	TGTGCCAGCAGCTTAGTAATGCGGAGCACAGATACGCAGTATTTT	CASSLVMRSTDTQYF
-	-	TRBV2	TRBJ2-3	TGTGCCAGCAGTGAAGACAGGGCCACAGATACGCAGTATTTT	CASSEDRATDTQYF
-	-	TRBV6-5	TRBJ2-3	TGTGCCAACTCCTTAAGTCGAGATACGCAGTATTTT	CANSLSRDTQYF
-	-	TRBV7-9	TRBJ1-2	TGTGCCAGCAGCTATGGTCTCTTCGGAGCTAACTATGGCTACACCTTC	CASSYGLFGANYGYTF
-	-	TRBV11-2	TRBJ2-2	TGTGCCAGCAGCCCTAGGGGTACAGGGCGCGGCACCGGGGAGCTGTTTTTT	CASSPRGTGRGTGELFF
-	-	TRBV3-1/TRBV3-2	TRBJ2-3	TGTGCCAGCAGCCAAGATGGCCGGGACTTTAACTTT	CASSQDGRDFNF
TRBD2	-	TRBV5-6	TRBJ2-3	TGTGCCAGCAGCTTATGGACTAGCGGGGTTGATACGCAGTATTTT	CASSLWTSGVDTQYF
TRBD1	once	TRBV29-1	TRBJ1-4	TGCAGCGTTACCTCGACAGGGGGCGGTCAAAAACTGTTTTTT	CSVTSTGGGQKLFF
TRBD2	few	TRBV6-5	TRBJ2-7	TGTGCCAGCAGGATACCCGGGGGGAGCGAGCAGTACTTC	CASRIPGGSEQYF
-	-	TRBV12-5	TRBJ1-5	TGTGCTAGTGCTGACAGGCCGGGTAGCAATCAGCCCCAGCATTTT	CASADRPGSNQPQHF
TRBD2	-	TRBV7-2	TRBJ2-3	TGTGCCAGCAGCAAAGATGCGGGGGGCACAGATACGCAGTATTTT	CASSKDAGGTDTQYF
-	-	TRBV7-2	TRBJ2-5	TGTGCCAGCAGCTTAGAGGGGTTGGGGACCCAGTACTTC	CASSLEGLGTQYF
-	-	TRBV6-6	TRBJ1-5	TGTGCCAGCAGTTACGATCACACTCAGCCCCAGCATTTT	CASSYDHTQPQHF
-	-	TRBV7-9	TRBJ2-2	TGTGCCAGCAGCTTAAAGGGAGGATATTCGGGGGAGCTGTTTTTT	CASSLKGGYSGELFF
-	-	TRBV27	TRBJ2-5	TGTGCCAGCAGTTTATCGGCCGGGACACGGATAGAGACCCAGTACTTC	CASSLSAGTRIETQYF
TRBD2	once	TRBV4-2	TRBJ2-3	TGTGCCAGCAGCCAAGAACGCGGGAGGGGGGGCACAGATACGCAGTATTTT	CASSQERGRGGTDTQYF
TRBD1	-	TRBV3-1/TRBV3-2	TRBJ1-2	TGTGCCAGCAGGGTTGGACAGGGGTTCTATGGCTACACCTTC	CASRVGQGFYGYTF
-	-	TRBV5-4	TRBJ1-2	TGTGCCAGCAGCTTGGCCAGGGGCGCTAACTATGGCTACACCTTC	CASSLARGANYGYTF
-	-	TRBV9	TRBJ2-5	TGTGCCAGCAGCGTAGTCGGGGATCCGCGAGAGACCCAGTACTTC	CASSVVGDPRETQYF
-	-	TRBV19	TRBJ2-5	TGTGCCAGTAGCCGCGGACTACTCCAAGAGACCCAGTACTTC	CASSRGLLQETQYF
TRBD2	-	TRBV4-2	TRBJ2-3	TGTGCCAGCAGCCGTCCCGGGACTAGCGGGGGGGCAAATACGCAGTATTTT	CASSRPGTSGGANTQYF
TRBD2	-	TRBV9	TRBJ2-3	TGTGCCAGCAGCGTAAGCAACAGGACTAGCGGGAGTAGGAAAGATACGCAGTATTTT	CASSVSNRTSGSRKDTQYF
TRBD1	-	TRBV19	TRBJ1-5	TGTGCCAGTAGTTCGGGACAGGGATTTAGGAGCAATCAGCCCCAGCATTTT	CASSSGQGFRSNQPQHF
TRBD2	-	TRBV5-6	TRBJ2-2	TGTGCCAGCAGCCTCGGGGGGACCGGGGAGCTGTTTTTT	CASSLGGTGELFF
TRBD1	-	TRBV4-1	TRBJ1-5	TGCGCCAGCAGCCGATTCACAGGGGTCAATCAGCCCCAGCATTTT	CASSRFTGVNQPQHF
-	-	TRBV5-4	TRBJ1-2	TGTGCCAGCAGCTCGGACTTCTATGGCTACACCTTC	CASSSDFYGYTF
TRBD1	-	TRBV12-5	TRBJ2-7	TGTGCTAGTGGTTTGGAACAGGGGGCCTACGAGCAGTACTTC	CASGLEQGAYEQYF
-	-	TRBV5-1	TRBJ2-7	TGCGCCAGCAGCTTATCCCGGGATTCCTACGAGCAGTACTTC	CASSLSRDSYEQYF
-	-	TRBV21-1	TRBJ2-4	TGTGCCAGCAGCAAAGCACCTGGACTAGCCAAAAACATTCAGTACTTC	CASSKAPGLAKNIQYF
-	few	TRBV18	TRBJ2-5	TGTGCCAGCTCACTAGGGGCAGTACAAGAGACCCAGTACTTC	CASSLGAVQETQYF
TRBD1	-	TRBV19	TRBJ1-5	TGTGCCAGTAGTGGGACAGTGGCTCAGCCCCAGCATTTT	CASSGTVAQPQHF
-	-	TRBV27	TRBJ1-1	TGTGCCAGCAGTGTCTCCCTCCGTAGCATGAACACTGAAGCTTTCTTT	CASSVSLRSMNTEAFF
-	-	TRBV5-8	TRBJ1-1	TGTGCCAGCAGCGTCACAGGGTATGGTGGTGAAGCTTTCTTT	CASSVTGYGGEAFF
TRBD1	few	TRBV4-1	TRBJ2-5	TGCGCCAGCAGCCAAGGAGGGGGCAGGGGAAAGACCCAGTACTTC	CASSQGGGRGKTQYF
TRBD2	once	TRBV3-1/TRBV3-2	TRBJ2-1	TGTGCCAGCAGCCATGGACTAGCGACTAACAATGAGCAGTTCTTC	CASSHGLATNNEQFF
TRBD1	-	TRBV6-5	TRBJ1-6	TGTGCCAGCAGAGTCGACAGGGCCTATAATTCACCCCTCCACTTT	CASRVDRAYNSPLHF
-	once	TRBV7-2	TRBJ2-3	TGTGCCAGCAGCTTAGAACCCCTCAGTGGTACGCAGTATTTT	CASSLEPLSGTQYF
-	-	TRBV28	TRBJ1-1	TGTGCCAGCAGTTTAGGGCTGAACACTGAAGCTTTCTTT	CASSLGLNTEAFF
TRBD1	-	TRBV9	TRBJ2-3	TGTGCCAGCAGCGTAGAGGGACAGGGGGTTTATACGCAGTATTTT	CASSVEGQGVYTQYF
-	once	TRBV5-6	TRBJ2-4	TGTGCCAGCAGCTCGGCGGGGCGATCAAACATTCAGTACTTC	CASSSAGRSNIQYF
-	-	TRBV12-5	TRBJ2-7	TGTGCTAGTGGTCACAGGGAAGGATCTAGATACTACGAGCAGTACTTC	CASGHREGSRYYEQYF
TRBD1	-	TRBV25-1	TRBJ2-5	TGTGCCAGCCGGAGGACAGGGGCGGAGACCCAGTACTTC	CASRRTGAETQYF
-	-	TRBV3-1/TRBV3-2	TRBJ1-4	TGTGCCAGCAGCCCAATCCGGGGTGAAAAACTGTTTTTT	CASSPIRGEKLFF
-	-	TRBV7-9	TRBJ1-2	TGTGCCAGCAGCCACTGGATTACAGGGACCAACTATGGCTACACCTTC	CASSHWITGTNYGYTF
TRBD1	-	TRBV19	TRBJ1-1	TGTGCCAGTAGGAACAGGGGGGACACTGAAGCTTTCTTT	CASRNRGDTEAFF
TRBD1	-	TRBV5-1	TRBJ1-5	TGCGCCAGCAGCCCGGGTGGGACAGGGAATCAGCCCCAGCATTTT	CASSPGGTGNQPQHF
TRBD1	-	TRBV28	TRBJ1-4	TGTGCCAGCAGTCCCCGGACAGGTTTTGGGGAACTGTTTTTT	CASSPRTGFGELFF
TRBD2	-	TRBV6-1	TRBJ2-1	TGTGCCAGCAGTGAATGGGGACTAGCGGGGAATGAGCAGTTCTTC	CASSEWGLAGNEQFF
-	-	TRBV11-2	TRBJ1-4	TGTGCCAGCAGCTTAGGTGTCAGGGGCCAGCGAGAAAAACTGTTTTTT	CASSLGVRGQREKLFF
-	-	TRBV2	TRBJ1-2	TGTGCCAGCAGTGGACAGCCCAACTATGGCTACACCTTC	CASSGQPNYGYTF